Below are 7 T cell receptor beta chains sequenced from a single sample in a study of HIV-infected patients and healthy controls. cDNA was made from around 0.45 ug RNA using alpha and beta constant primers. Separate chain-specific third strand synthesis with multiplexing indices produced the alpha and beta libraries. TCRdb reprocessed the 5' RACE reads via MiXCR and lists one record per CDR3 protein. The table has 12,000 to 15,000 distinct CDR3 sequences, 9% to 10% seen once. All unsorted peripheral T cells were captured because whole blood was used without fractionation. Material: blood. These receptors originate from an adult in good health.

This clonotype was counted ten times or more. The chain carries TRBV12-3 or TRBV12-4 and TRBJ1-4; 9 positions match TRBD1. Trimming at V came to 3 bases and at J to 8 bases, leaving 1 base not matched to a gene. The CDR3 extends over 13 amino acids. The CDR3 loop reads CASSFGTGEKLFF. The CDR3 region has the DNA TGTGCCAGCAGTTTCGGGACAGGGGAAAAACTGTTTTTT.

By proportion, this clonotype is medium-sized. This rearrangement joins TRBV6-5 to TRBJ1-4, with a tentative D call TRBD1 (6 bases). Germline V CDR1 and CDR2: MNHEY, SVGAGI. V was cut by 9 bases and J by 8 bases, with 19 bases left in between. The CDR3 is 14 amino acids. The CDR3 loop reads CASLGSGAGEKLFF. The CDR3 DNA reads as TGTGCCAGTCTGGGTTCGGGGGCAGGAGAAAAACTGTTTTTT.

This clonotype showed up many times. V usage is TRBV5-1 and J usage is TRBJ2-7; D may be TRBD1 (7 bases). Deletions cut 7 bases from V and 3 bases from J, with 17 bases between. The CDR3 consists of 14 residues. From germline, CDR1 is SGHRS and CDR2 YFSETQ. The CDR3 sequence is CASRRDSLNYEQYF. The CDR3, as DNA: TGCGCCAGCCGGCGGGACAGCCTCAACTACGAGCAGTACTTC.

In its sample, this clonotype ranks as medium-sized. The rearrangement joins TRBV9 to TRBJ2-3, with D perhaps TRBD1 (6 bases). Between the trimmed V and J ends, which lost 0 bases and 2 bases, there was a span of 7 bases. The CDR3 extends over 14 amino acids. CDR1 and CDR2 (germline): SGDLS, YYNGEE. The CDR3 region has the DNA TGTGCCAGCAGCGTAGGGGACACCACAGATACGCAGTATTTT. This gives the protein CASSVGDTTDTQYF. Full variable domain (outside the CDR3, taken from reference TRBV9 and TRBJ2-3): DSGVTQTPKHLITATGQRVTLRCSPRSGDLSVYWYQQSLDQGLQFLIQYYNGEERAKGNILERFSAQQFPDLHSELNLSSLELGDSALYFCASSVGDTTDTQYFGPGTRLTVL.

This clonotype has just a few counts. The genes are TRBV20-1 and TRBJ2-6; 10 positions agree with TRBD2. Germline V lookup: CDR1 DFQATT, CDR2 SNEGSKA (reference sequence). The CDR3 runs 16 residues. This chain's CDR3 is CCGTSASGSGANVLTF. The CDR3 DNA sequence: TGCTGCGGGACTAGCGCGTCGGGATCTGGGGCCAACGTCCTGACTTTC.

This clonotype appeared many times. This chain uses TRBV20-1 with TRBJ2-1, with a weak D call TRBD1 (7 bases). V lost 1 base to trimming and J lost 0 bases, with 13 bases between them. This CDR3 comprises 16 residues. Looked up from germline, CDR1 is DFQATT and CDR2 is SNEGSKA (reference sequence). CDR3 DNA sequence: TGCAGTGCTAGAGGAAGGGGGGACAGCTCCTACAATGAGCAGTTCTTC. Its translation: CSARGRGDSSYNEQFF.

This clonotype is medium-sized within its sample. The V call is TRBV6-2 or TRBV6-3, the J call TRBJ1-5, with 9 bases identical to TRBD1. With 6 bases clipped from V and 15 bases from J, the junction kept 6 bases outside the gene matches. The germline gives CDR1 MNHEY, CDR2 SVGEGT. This CDR3 is 11 amino acids long. The CDR3 here is CASSAGTGPHF. The CDR3 DNA follows: TGTGCCAGCAGCGCCGGGACAGGGCCGCATTTT.